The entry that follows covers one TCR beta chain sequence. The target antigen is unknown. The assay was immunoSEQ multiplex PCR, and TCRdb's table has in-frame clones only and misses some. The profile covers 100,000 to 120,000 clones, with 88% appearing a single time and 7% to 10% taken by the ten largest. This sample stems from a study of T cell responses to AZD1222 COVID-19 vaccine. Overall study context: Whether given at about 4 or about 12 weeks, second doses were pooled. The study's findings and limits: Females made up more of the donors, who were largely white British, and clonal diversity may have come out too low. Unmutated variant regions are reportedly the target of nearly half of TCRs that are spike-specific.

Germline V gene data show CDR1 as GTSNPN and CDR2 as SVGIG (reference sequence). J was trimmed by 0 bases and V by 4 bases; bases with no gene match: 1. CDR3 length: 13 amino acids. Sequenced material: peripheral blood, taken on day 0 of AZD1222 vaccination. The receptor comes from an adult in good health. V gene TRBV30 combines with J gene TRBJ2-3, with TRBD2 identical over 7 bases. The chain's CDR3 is CAWTSGSTDTQYF. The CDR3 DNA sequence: TGTGCCTGGACTAGCGGTAGCACAGATACGCAGTATTTT.